Listed below are T cell receptor beta chains from one sample, sequenced in a study of Graves' ophthalmopathy and Graves' hyperthyroidism. TCRdb called the multiplex PCR reads again in MiXCR, with one record for every CDR3 protein. The table has 500,000 to 700,000 distinct CDR3 sequences, about a fifth seen once. Material for sequencing was peripheral blood. The receptors stem from a young woman with stable Graves' hyperthyroidism. Some clones in this sample may be carry-over from other donors' samples. CDR3s include the opening cysteine and the closing phenylalanine or tryptophan. D genes are given only for firm matches. Clone size is shown for a subset of rows, as once, few, many or a class of expanded clone.

j_gene: TRBJ1-1
d_gene: -
v_gene: TRBV6-4
abundance: many
CDR3nt: TGTGCCAGTTCGGCCCAAAAGGACATCCCGTTCATGAACACTGAAGCTTTCTTT
CDR3aa: CASSAQKDIPFMNTEAFF

j_gene: TRBJ2-3
d_gene: TRBD2
v_gene: TRBV6-4
abundance: many
CDR3nt: TGTGCCAGCAGGTCACTAGCGGGAGGCCCCACAGATACGCAGTATTTT
CDR3aa: CASRSLAGGPTDTQYF

j_gene: TRBJ2-7
d_gene: -
v_gene: TRBV13
abundance: few
CDR3nt: TGTGCCAGCAGCCCCCGGGTCAGCGGGCCCTACGAGCAGTACTTC
CDR3aa: CASSPRVSGPYEQYF

j_gene: TRBJ2-7
d_gene: TRBD2
v_gene: TRBV15
abundance: many
CDR3nt: TGTGCCACCAGCAGGGCCCTCGGGGGGAGCTCCTACGAGCAGTACTTC
CDR3aa: CATSRALGGSSYEQYF

j_gene: TRBJ2-7
d_gene: -
v_gene: TRBV6-5
abundance: -
CDR3nt: TGTGCCAGCAGTCTCGACCGGGACTCGACCTACGAGCAGTACTTC
CDR3aa: CASSLDRDSTYEQYF

j_gene: TRBJ2-7
d_gene: TRBD1
v_gene: TRBV6-2/TRBV6-3
abundance: many
CDR3nt: TGTGCCACCGACAGGGGCGACGAGCAGTACTTC
CDR3aa: CATDRGDEQYF

j_gene: TRBJ1-1
d_gene: -
v_gene: TRBV2
abundance: few
CDR3nt: TGTGCCAGCAGTTCGACTCGAACGATGAACACTGAAGCTTTCTTT
CDR3aa: CASSSTRTMNTEAFF

j_gene: TRBJ2-7
d_gene: TRBD2
v_gene: TRBV19
abundance: many
CDR3nt: TGTGCCAGTAGTATCCTCGGGAGGGATGGTTACGAGCAGTACTTC
CDR3aa: CASSILGRDGYEQYF

j_gene: TRBJ2-7
d_gene: -
v_gene: TRBV6-2/TRBV6-3
abundance: once
CDR3nt: TGTGCCAGCAGTCCGAATGGGCACGAGCAGTACTTC
CDR3aa: CASSPNGHEQYF

j_gene: TRBJ2-7
d_gene: TRBD1
v_gene: TRBV5-1
abundance: few
CDR3nt: TGCGCCAGCGGCCGGACAGGGATCTCCTACGAGCAGTACTTC
CDR3aa: CASGRTGISYEQYF

j_gene: TRBJ1-3
d_gene: -
v_gene: TRBV6-2/TRBV6-3
abundance: many
CDR3nt: TGTGCCAGCAGCATTAGACCCCTGGGACTCGGATCCTCTGGAAACACCATATATTTT
CDR3aa: CASSIRPLGLGSSGNTIYF

j_gene: TRBJ1-6
d_gene: -
v_gene: TRBV2
abundance: -
CDR3nt: TGTGCCGGGGGGCAGGGAACGTCCCTCCACTTT
CDR3aa: CAGGQGTSLHF

j_gene: TRBJ1-1
d_gene: -
v_gene: TRBV19
abundance: many
CDR3nt: TGTGCCAGTAGTATAGTTTATAGGTCCATGAACACTGAAGCTTTCTTT
CDR3aa: CASSIVYRSMNTEAFF

j_gene: TRBJ1-1
d_gene: -
v_gene: TRBV6-1
abundance: many
CDR3nt: TGTGCCAGCAGTGAATTTGGCCAGGGCAGTAGGAACACTGAAGCTTTCTTT
CDR3aa: CASSEFGQGSRNTEAFF

j_gene: TRBJ1-1
d_gene: TRBD1
v_gene: TRBV7-3
abundance: many
CDR3nt: TGTGCCAGCAGCTTGAATGCAGGGGGGAACACTGAAGCTTTCTTT
CDR3aa: CASSLNAGGNTEAFF